This TCR beta chain derives from a study of shared clonotypes between healthy human individuals. On the study more broadly: Used for every donor were three CD4 naive, three CD4 memory, two CD8 naive and one CD8 memory plate. Whole-study results and caveats: Several donors held 5% to 5.5% of naive CD4 clonotypes in common. Compared with memory subsets, naive subsets generally had larger estimated richness.

The CDR3 is 18 amino acids. Germline V gives CDR1 SEHNR, CDR2 FQNEAQ (reference sequence). V was shortened by 0 bases and J by 0 bases, with 16 bases between the two germline ends. This clone showed up just once. Antigen: not known. Libraries were prepared by immunoSEQ multiplex PCR; TCRdb keeps only in-frame clonotypes and omits some of them. Counted here are roughly 500,000 clones, approximately 95% occurring once; the ten biggest clones make up less than 0.06%. The sample comprised naive CD4+ T cells sorted from blood. Subset noted: CD45RA+ positively selected. This sequence joins TRBV7-9 and TRBJ2-3; no definite D call. This sequence originates from a woman younger than 45 in good health. The CDR3 protein is CASSLARITLSSTDTQYF. CDR3 coding DNA: TGTGCCAGCAGCTTAGCCCGAATCACTCTATCTAGCACAGATACGCAGTATTTT.